Sequencing of this T cell receptor beta chain was carried out in a study of T cell repertoires in cytomegalovirus infection. Study context: TCR beta signatures that were public indicated CMV infection and matching HLA type. Findings and caveats of the study: In two of eight donors, the top clonotype was HLA-C-restricted CMV-specific. Of the TCR beta families, the public ones yielded a cumulative frequency that identified carriers of CMV plus the relevant HLA.

The sample holds many counts of this clonotype. Its antigen is not known. MiXCR was run by TCRdb on the reads, yielding one entry per CDR3 protein. The sample lists under 150,000 distinct CDR3 sequences, about 10% occurring once. The germline CDR1 and CDR2 sequences are SGHTA and FQGNSA. This CDR3 has 13 residues. The germline V and J ends were trimmed by 5 bases and 4 bases, with 11 bases remaining between them. The chain combines TRBV7-2 with TRBJ1-1; tentatively, D is TRBD1 (6 bases). Input material: PBMCs. The TCR originated in a human donor in good health (CMV status not recorded). Some clones in this sample may be carry-over from other donors' samples. The CDR3 region is CASSQGISTEAFF. The CDR3 DNA is TGTGCCAGCAGCCAGGGGATCTCCACTGAAGCTTTCTTT. The entire variable domain, with the rest obtained from reference TRBV7-2 and TRBJ1-1, is as follows: GAGVSQSPSNKVTEKGKDVELRCDPISGHTALYWYRQSLGQGLEFLIYFQGNSAPDKSGLPSDRFSAERTGGSVSTLTIQRTQQEDSAVYLCASSQGISTEAFFGQGTRLTVV.